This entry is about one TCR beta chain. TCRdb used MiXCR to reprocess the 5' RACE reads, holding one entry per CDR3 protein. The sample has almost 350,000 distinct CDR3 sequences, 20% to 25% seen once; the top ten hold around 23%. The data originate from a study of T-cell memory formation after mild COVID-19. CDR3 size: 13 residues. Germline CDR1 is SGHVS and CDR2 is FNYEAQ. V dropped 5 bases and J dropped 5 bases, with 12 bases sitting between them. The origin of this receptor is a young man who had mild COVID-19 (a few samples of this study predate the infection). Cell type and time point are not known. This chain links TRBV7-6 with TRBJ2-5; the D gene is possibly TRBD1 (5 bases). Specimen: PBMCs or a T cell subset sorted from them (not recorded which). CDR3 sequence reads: CASSGAVRETQYF. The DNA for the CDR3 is TGTGCCAGCAGCGGGGCTGTGAGGGAGACCCAGTACTTC.